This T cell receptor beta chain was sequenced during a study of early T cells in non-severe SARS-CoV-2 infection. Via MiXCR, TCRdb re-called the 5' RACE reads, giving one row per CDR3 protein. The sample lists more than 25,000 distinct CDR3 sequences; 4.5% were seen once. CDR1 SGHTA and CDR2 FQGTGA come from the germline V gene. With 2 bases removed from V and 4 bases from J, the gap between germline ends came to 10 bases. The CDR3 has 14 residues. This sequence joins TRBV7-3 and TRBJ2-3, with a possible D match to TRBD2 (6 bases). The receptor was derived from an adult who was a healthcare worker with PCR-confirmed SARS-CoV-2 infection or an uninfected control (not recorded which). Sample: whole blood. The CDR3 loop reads CASSLGGNADTQYF. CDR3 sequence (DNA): TGTGCCAGCAGCTTAGGAGGGAATGCAGATACGCAGTATTTT.